This T cell receptor (beta chain) was documented in a study of shared T cell receptors in the human thymus. Germline V gene sequence: CDR1 SGDLS, CDR2 YYNGEE. J lost 1 base, V lost 4 bases, and 4 bases had no gene match. This CDR3 region has 14 residues. The repertoire was sequenced with immunoSEQ multiplex PCR; TCRdb's copy has only in-frame clones and lacks some. The repertoire holds about 540,000 clones, with about 84% as singletons. This sample was shared with a second study, whose subject was human thymus T cells. This second study says: Each of the donors was a healthy Finnish infant who was undergoing open corrective cardiac surgery for congenital heart defects. Thymic tissue was derived from resections collected during corrective heart surgery. Thymic as well as blood repertoires seemed to favor certain V and J genes unevenly. Reports from related research described highly overlapping thymic repertoires among unrelated individuals.

Sample: thymocytes. The TCR was taken from a boy less than two years old with a congenital heart defect. This chain connects TRBV9 to TRBJ2-5; 7 nucleotides line up with TRBD2. The chain's CDR3 is CASSPPGGQETQYF. Written as DNA, the CDR3 is TGTGCCAGCAGCCCACCGGGGGGCCAAGAGACCCAGTACTTC.